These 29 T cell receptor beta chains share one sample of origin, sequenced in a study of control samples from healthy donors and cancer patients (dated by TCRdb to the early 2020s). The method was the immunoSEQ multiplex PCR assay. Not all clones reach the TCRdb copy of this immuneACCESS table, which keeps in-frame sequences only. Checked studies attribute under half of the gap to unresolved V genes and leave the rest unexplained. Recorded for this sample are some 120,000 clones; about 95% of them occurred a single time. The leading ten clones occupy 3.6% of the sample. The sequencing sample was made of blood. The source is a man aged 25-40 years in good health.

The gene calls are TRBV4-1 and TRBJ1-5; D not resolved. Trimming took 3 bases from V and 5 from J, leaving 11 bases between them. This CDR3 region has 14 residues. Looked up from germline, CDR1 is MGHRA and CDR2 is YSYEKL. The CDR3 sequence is CASSQVVGYQPQHF. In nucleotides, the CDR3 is TGCGCCAGCAGCCAGGTAGTTGGTTATCAGCCCCAGCATTTT.

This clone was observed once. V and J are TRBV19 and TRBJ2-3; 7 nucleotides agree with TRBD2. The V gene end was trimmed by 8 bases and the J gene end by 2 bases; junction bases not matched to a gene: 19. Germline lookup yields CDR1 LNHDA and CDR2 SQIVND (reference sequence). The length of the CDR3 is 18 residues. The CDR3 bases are TGTGCCAGTTCGAGAGGGAGGGAGACCCAGTATCCCACAGATACGCAGTATTTT. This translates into CASSRGRETQYPTDTQYF. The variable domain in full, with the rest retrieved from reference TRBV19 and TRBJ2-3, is DGGITQSPKYLFRKEGQNVTLSCEQNLNHDAMYWYRQDPGQGLRLIYYSQIVNDFQKGDIAEGYSVSREKKESFPLTVTSAQKNPTAFYLCASSRGRETQYPTDTQYFGPGTRLTVL.

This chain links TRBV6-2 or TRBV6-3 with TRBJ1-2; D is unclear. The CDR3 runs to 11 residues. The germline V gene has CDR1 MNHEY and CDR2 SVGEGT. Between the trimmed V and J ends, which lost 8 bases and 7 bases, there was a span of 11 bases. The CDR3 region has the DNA TGTGCCAGCGGCCTGGGGTCTGGCTACACCTTC. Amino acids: CASGLGSGYTF.

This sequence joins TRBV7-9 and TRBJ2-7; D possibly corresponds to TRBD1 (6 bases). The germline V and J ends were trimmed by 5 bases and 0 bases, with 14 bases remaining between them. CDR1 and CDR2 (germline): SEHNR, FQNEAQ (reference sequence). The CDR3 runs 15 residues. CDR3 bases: TGTGCCAGCAGCGCTGTGACAGGCAGCTCCTACGAGCAGTACTTC. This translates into CASSAVTGSSYEQYF. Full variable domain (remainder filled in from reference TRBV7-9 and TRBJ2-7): DTGVSQNPRHKITKRGQNVTFRCDPISEHNRLYWYRQTLGQGPEFLTYFQNEAQLEKSRLLSDRFSAERPKGSFSTLEIQRTEQGDSAMYLCASSAVTGSSYEQYFGPGTRLTVT.

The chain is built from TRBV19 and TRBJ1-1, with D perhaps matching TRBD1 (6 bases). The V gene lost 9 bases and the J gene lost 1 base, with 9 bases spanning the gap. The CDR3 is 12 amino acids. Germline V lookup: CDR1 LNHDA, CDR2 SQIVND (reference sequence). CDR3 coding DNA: TGTGCCAGCGGGACACCGAACACTGAAGCTTTCTTT. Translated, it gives CASGTPNTEAFF.

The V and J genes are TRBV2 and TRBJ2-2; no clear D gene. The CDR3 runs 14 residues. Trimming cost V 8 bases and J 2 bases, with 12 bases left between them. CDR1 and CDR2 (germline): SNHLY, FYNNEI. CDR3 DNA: TGTGCCAGCCCCTCGGGCAGAAACACCGGGGAGCTGTTTTTT. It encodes CASPSGRNTGELFF.

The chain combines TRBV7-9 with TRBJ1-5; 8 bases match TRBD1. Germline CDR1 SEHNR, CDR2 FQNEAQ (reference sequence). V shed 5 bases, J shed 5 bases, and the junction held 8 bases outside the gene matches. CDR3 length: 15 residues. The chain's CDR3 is CASSRTGSRDQPQHF. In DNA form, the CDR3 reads TGTGCCAGCAGCCGGACAGGGAGTAGAGATCAGCCCCAGCATTTT.

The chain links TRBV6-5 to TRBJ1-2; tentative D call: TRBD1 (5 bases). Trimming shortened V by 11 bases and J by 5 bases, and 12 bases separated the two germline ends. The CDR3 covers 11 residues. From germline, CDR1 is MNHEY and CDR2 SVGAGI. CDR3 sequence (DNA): TGTGCCCGGCGGGGGGGTTATGGCTACACCTTC. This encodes CARRGGYGYTF.

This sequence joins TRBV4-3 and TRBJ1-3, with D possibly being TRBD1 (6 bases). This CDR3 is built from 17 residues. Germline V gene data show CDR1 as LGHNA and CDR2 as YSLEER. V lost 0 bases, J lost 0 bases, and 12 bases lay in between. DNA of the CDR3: TGCGCCAGCAGCCAAGATGGGGGCTGGAGCTCTGGAAACACCATATATTTT. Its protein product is CASSQDGGWSSGNTIYF.

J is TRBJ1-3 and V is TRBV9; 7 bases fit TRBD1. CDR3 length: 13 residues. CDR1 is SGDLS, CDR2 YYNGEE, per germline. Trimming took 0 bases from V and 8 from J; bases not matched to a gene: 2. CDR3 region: CASSVGQGDTIYF. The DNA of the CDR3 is TGTGCCAGCAGCGTAGGACAGGGAGACACCATATATTTT.

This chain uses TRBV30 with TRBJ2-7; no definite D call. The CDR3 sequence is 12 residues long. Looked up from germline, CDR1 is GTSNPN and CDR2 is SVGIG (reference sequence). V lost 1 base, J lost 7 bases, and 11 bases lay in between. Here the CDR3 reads CAWSAGVPEQYF. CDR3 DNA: TGTGCCTGGAGTGCTGGGGTGCCAGAGCAGTACTTC.

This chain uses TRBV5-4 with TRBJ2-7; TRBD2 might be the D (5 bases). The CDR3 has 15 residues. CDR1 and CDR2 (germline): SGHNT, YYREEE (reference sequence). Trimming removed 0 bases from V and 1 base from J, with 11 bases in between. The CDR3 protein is CASSLVLDSSYEQYF. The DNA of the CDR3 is TGTGCCAGCAGCTTGGTTCTGGACTCTTCCTACGAGCAGTACTTC.

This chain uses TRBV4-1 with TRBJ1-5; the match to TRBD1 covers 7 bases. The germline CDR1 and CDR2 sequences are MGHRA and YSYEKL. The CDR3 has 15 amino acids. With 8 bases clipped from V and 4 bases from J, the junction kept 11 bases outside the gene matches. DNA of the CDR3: TGCGCCAGCTCCGACCAGGGGGGGCAGAATCAGCCCCAGCATTTT. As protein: CASSDQGGQNQPQHF.

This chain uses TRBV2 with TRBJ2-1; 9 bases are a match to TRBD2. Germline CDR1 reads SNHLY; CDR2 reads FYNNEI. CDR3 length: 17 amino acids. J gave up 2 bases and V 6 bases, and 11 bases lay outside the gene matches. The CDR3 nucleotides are TGTGCCAGCAGCGGTAATATAGCGGGGGCGGCCTACAATGAGCAGTTCTTC. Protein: CASSGNIAGAAYNEQFF.

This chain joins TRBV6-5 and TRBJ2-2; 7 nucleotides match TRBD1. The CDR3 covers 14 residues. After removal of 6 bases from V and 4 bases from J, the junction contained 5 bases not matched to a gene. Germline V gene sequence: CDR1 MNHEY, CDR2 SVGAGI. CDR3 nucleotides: TGTGCCAGCAGAAAGGGGGCTAGCACCGGGGAGCTGTTTTTT. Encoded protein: CASRKGASTGELFF.

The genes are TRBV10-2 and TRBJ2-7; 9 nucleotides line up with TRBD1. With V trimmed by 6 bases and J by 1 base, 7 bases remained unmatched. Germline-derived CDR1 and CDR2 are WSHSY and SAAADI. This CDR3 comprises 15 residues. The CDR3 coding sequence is TGCGCCAGCAGCGGACCGGGACAGGGATCCTACGAGCAGTACTTC. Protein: CASSGPGQGSYEQYF.

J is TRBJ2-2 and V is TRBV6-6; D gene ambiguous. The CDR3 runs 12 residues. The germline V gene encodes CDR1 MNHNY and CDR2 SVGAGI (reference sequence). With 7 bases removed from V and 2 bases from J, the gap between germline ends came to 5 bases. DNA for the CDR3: TGTGCCAGCATTGACAACACCGGGGAGCTGTTTTTT. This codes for CASIDNTGELFF.

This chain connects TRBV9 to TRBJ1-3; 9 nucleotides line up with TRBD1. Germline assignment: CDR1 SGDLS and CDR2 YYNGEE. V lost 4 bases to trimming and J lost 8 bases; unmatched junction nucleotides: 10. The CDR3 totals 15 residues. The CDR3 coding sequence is TGTGCCAGCAGCACTACAGGGGGCGGTGGGGACACCATATATTTT. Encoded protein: CASSTTGGGGDTIYF.

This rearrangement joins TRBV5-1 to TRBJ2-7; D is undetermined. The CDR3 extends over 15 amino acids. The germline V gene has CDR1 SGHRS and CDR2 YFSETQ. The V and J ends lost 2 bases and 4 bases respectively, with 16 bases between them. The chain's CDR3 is CASSFDAVADYEQYF. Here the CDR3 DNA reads TGCGCCAGCAGCTTTGACGCGGTAGCAGATTACGAGCAGTACTTC.

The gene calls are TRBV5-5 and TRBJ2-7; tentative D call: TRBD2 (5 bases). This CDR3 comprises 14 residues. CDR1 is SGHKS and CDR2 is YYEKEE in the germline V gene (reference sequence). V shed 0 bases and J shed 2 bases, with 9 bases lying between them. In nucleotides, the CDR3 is TGTGCCAGCAGCTTGGTTGCGGGCCCCTACGAGCAGTACTTC. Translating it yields CASSLVAGPYEQYF.

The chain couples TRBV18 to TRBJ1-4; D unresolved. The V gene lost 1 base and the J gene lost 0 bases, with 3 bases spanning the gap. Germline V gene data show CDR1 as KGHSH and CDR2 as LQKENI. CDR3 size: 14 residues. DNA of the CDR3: TGTGCCAGCTCACCACAGGCAACTAATGAAAAACTGTTTTTT. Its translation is CASSPQATNEKLFF. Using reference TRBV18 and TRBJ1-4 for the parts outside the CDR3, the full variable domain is NAGVMQNPRHLVRRRGQEARLRCSPMKGHSHVYWYRQLPEEGLKFMVYLQKENIIDESGMPKERFSAEFPKEGPSILRIQQVVRGDSAAYFCASSPQATNEKLFFGSGTQLSVL.

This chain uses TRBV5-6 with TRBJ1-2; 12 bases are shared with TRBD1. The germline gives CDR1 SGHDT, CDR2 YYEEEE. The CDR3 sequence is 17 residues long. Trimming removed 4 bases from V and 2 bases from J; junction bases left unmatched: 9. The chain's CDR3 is CASSVGTGGWGNYGYTF. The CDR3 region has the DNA TGTGCCAGCAGCGTCGGGACAGGGGGCTGGGGAAACTATGGCTACACCTTC.

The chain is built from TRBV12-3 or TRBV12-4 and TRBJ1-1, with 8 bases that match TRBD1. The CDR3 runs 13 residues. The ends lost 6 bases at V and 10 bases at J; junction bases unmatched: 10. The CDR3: CASSSGQGYTAFF. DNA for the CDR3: TGTGCCAGCAGCTCCGGACAGGGTTATACAGCTTTCTTT.

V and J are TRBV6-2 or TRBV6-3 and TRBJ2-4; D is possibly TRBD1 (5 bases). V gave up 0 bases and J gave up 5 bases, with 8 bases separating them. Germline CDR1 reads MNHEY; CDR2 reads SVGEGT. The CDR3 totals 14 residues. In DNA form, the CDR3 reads TGTGCCAGCAGTTACTCGACAGATGAAAACATTCAGTACTTC. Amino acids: CASSYSTDENIQYF.

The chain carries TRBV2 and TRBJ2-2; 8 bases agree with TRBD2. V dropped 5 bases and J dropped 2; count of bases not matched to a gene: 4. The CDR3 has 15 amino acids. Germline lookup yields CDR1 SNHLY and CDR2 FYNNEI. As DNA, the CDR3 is TGTGCCAGCAGTAAGACTAGCGATAACACCGGGGAGCTGTTTTTT. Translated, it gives CASSKTSDNTGELFF.

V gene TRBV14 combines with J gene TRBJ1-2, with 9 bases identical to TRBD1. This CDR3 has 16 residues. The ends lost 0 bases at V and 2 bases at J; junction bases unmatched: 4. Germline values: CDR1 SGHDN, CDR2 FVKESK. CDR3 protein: CASSQDWTGANYGYTF. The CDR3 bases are TGTGCCAGCAGCCAAGACTGGACAGGGGCGAACTATGGCTACACCTTC.

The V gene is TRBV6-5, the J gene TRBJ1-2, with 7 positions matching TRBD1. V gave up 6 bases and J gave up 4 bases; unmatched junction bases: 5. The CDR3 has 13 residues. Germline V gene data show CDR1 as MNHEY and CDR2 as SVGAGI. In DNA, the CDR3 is TGTGCCAGCAGGGACCAGGGGGGCTATGGCTACACCTTC. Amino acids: CASRDQGGYGYTF.

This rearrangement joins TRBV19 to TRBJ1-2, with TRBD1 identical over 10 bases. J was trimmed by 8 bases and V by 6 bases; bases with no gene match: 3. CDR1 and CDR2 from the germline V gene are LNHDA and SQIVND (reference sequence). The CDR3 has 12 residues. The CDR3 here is CASSDRGLGYTF. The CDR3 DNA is TGTGCCAGTAGCGACAGGGGGCTCGGCTACACCTTC.

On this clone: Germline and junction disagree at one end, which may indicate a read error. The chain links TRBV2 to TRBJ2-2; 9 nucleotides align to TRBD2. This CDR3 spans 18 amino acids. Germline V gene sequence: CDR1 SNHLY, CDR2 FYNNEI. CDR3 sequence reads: CARSERAGGLANTGELFF. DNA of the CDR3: TGTGCCCGCAGTGAACGGGCGGGGGGGCTCGCGAACACCGGGGAGCTGTTTTTT. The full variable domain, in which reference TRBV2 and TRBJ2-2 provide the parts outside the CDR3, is EPEVTQTPSHQVTQMGQEVILRCVPISNHLYFYWYRQILGQKVEFLVSFYNNEISEKSEIFDDQFSVERPDGSNFTLKIRSTKLEDSAMYFCARSERAGGLANTGELFFGEGSRLTVL.